Shown below are 5 T cell receptor beta chains from a single sample sequenced in a study of OX40 agonist ivuxolimab in advanced cancers. TCRdb keeps only in-frame clones here, not all; method: immunoSEQ multiplex PCR. The table includes about 79,000 clones, 81% detected once. The material was CD4+ or CD8+ T cells sorted from blood, obtained in a trial of the OX40 agonist ivuxolimab. The receptors were gathered from an adult with an advanced solid tumor such as melanoma, head and neck, liver or kidney cancer.

This chain joins TRBV14 and TRBJ2-3, with D perhaps assigned TRBD1 or TRBD2 (5 bases each). Trimming stripped 3 bases from V and 2 bases from J, with 12 bases between. The germline V gene encodes CDR1 SGHDN and CDR2 FVKESK. This CDR3 region has 15 residues. The CDR3 loop is CASSQWGLVTDTQYF. The CDR3 region has the DNA TGTGCCAGCAGCCAGTGGGGGTTGGTCACAGATACGCAGTATTTT.

This clone appeared once. The gene calls are TRBV5-4 and TRBJ1-1; no clear D. The CDR3 contains 14 residues. The germline V gene has CDR1 SGHNT and CDR2 YYREEE (reference sequence). Trimming pared 4 bases from V and 4 bases from J, leaving 14 bases between. CDR3 sequence reads: CASSRNMGSTEAFF. DNA for the CDR3: TGTGCCAGCAGCCGGAATATGGGTAGCACTGAAGCTTTCTTT.

The V gene is TRBV6-1, the J gene TRBJ2-3; 9 positions agree with TRBD2. Germline values: CDR1 MNHNS, CDR2 SASEGT. The CDR3 contains 15 residues. V lost 11 bases and J lost 5; bases outside the gene matches: 14. The DNA for the CDR3 is TGTGCCGCAGCCGTCGAAGCGGGAGGCGGAGATACGCAGTATTTT. This encodes CAAAVEAGGGDTQYF.

J is TRBJ2-5 and V is TRBV25-1; a possible D gene is TRBD1 (6 bases). Germline V gives CDR1 MGHDK, CDR2 SYGVNS. Between the trimmed V and J ends, which lost 1 base and 0 bases, there was a span of 12 bases. The CDR3 is made up of 16 amino acids. The CDR3: CASSESWGQNQETQYF. CDR3 DNA sequence: TGTGCCAGCAGTGAATCCTGGGGGCAGAACCAAGAGACCCAGTACTTC.

The V and J genes are TRBV6-6 and TRBJ2-5; 7 bases are shared with TRBD1. V gave up 2 bases and J gave up 4 bases; unmatched junction bases: 7. The germline CDR1 and CDR2 sequences are MNHNY and SVGAGI (reference sequence). This CDR3 is built from 15 residues. CDR3 loop: CASSYVGRTGETQYF. The DNA of the CDR3 is TGTGCCAGCAGTTACGTGGGACGGACAGGAGAGACCCAGTACTTC.